The T cell receptor beta chain described here comes from a study of CD8+CD57+ T cells in acquired aplastic anemia. With respect to this clonotype: What it binds is unknown.

The study, taken as a whole, reports: Both patients and controls carried the same twenty-nine CD8+ CDR3 sequences.

The length of the CDR3 is 15 residues. V lost 7 bases and J lost 1, with 16 bases in between. In germline, CDR1 is LNHDA, CDR2 SQIVND (reference sequence). Sequencing was done on patients that had shown CD8+CD57+ cell expansion by flow cytometry. Blood sampling was performed on the patients, and none of them had received therapy by then. CDR3 and TCR beta VDJ profiling relied on genomic DNA as the template. TCRdb reprocessed the reads with MiXCR, giving one entry per CDR3 protein. The sample lists 160,000 or so distinct CDR3 sequences, roughly 45% occurring once. The chain employs TRBV19 and TRBJ1-1, with D possibly matching TRBD1 (5 bases). Specimen: sorted CD4+, CD8+, or CD8+CD57+ T cells (not recorded which) from PBMCs. The clonotype was recovered from a human donor with aplastic anemia. Written as DNA, the CDR3 is TGTGCCAGTAACCTCTTCCTGGGGCCGAACACTGAAGCTTTCTTT. This encodes CASNLFLGPNTEAFF.